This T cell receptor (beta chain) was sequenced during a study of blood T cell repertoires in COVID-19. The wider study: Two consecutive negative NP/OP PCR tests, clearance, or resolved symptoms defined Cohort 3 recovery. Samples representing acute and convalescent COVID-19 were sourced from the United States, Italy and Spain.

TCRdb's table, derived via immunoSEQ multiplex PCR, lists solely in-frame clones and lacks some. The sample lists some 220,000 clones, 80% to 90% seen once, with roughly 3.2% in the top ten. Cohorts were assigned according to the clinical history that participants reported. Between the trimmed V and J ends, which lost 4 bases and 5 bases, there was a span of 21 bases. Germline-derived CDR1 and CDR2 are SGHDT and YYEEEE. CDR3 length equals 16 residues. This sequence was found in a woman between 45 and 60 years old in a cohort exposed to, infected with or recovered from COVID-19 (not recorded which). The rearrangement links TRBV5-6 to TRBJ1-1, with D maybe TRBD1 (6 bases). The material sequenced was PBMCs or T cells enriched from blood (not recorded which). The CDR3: CASSLGSVGARTEAFF. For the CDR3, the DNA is TGTGCCAGCAGCCTGGGGAGTGTGGGGGCTCGTACTGAAGCTTTCTTT. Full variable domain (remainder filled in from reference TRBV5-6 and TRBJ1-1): DAGVTQSPTHLIKTRGQQVTLRCSPKSGHDTVSWYQQALGQGPQFIFQYYEEEERQRGNFPDRFSGHQFPNYSSELNVNALLLGDSALYLCASSLGSVGARTEAFFGQGTRLTVV.